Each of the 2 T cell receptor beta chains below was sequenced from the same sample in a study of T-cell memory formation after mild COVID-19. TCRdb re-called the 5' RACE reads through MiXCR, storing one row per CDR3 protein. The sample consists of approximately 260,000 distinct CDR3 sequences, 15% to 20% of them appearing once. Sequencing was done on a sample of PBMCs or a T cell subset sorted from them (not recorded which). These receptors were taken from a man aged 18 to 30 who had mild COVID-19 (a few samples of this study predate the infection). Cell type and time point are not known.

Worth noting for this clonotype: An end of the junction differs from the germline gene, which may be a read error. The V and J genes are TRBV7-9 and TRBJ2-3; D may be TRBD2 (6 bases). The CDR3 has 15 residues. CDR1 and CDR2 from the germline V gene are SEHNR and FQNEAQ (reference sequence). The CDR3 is CAISPRDLNTDTQYF. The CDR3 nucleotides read TGTGCCATCAGCCCCCGGGACTTGAACACAGATACGCAGTATTTT.

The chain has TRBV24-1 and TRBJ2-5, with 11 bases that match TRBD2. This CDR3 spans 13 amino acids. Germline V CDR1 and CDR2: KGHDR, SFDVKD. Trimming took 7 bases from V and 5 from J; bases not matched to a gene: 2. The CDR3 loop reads CATRRTSGETQYF. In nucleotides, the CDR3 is TGTGCCACCAGGAGGACTAGCGGGGAGACCCAGTACTTC.